Listed below are T cell receptor beta chains from one sample, sequenced in a study of CD8+ T cells in alopecia areata. Libraries were prepared by immunoSEQ multiplex PCR; TCRdb keeps only in-frame clonotypes and omits some of them. The sample lists some 190,000 clones; 40% to 65% were seen once. Sequencing used CD8+ T cells sorted from blood, obtained around week 54, from a patient treated with tofacitinib. These receptors were taken from a human donor with alopecia areata. Each CDR3 is given with its conserved first and last residue. D genes are given only for firm matches. Rows give clone size only sometimes, using once, few, many, or a class for an expanded clone.

TRBV13	few	NA	TRBJ2-5	CASSPRGETQYF	TGTGCCAGCAGTCCCAGGGGAGAGACCCAGTACTTC
TRBV5-4	few	TRBD1	TRBJ1-2	CASSLALDRGGGYTF	TGTGCCAGCAGCTTGGCCCTGGACAGGGGTGGTGGCTACACCTTC
TRBV4-2	NA	NA	TRBJ2-1	CASSESSYNEQFF	TGTGCCAGCAGCGAAAGCTCCTACAATGAGCAGTTCTTC
TRBV5-6	once	NA	TRBJ1-2	CASSLAKGTYGYTF	TGTGCCAGCAGCTTGGCCAAAGGGACCTATGGCTACACCTTC
TRBV5-1	NA	NA	TRBJ1-5	CASSLKGNQPQHF	TGCGCCAGCAGCTTGAAGGGCAATCAGCCCCAGCATTTT
TRBV4-2	NA	NA	TRBJ1-1	CASSQVDENTEAFF	TGTGCCAGCAGCCAAGTTGACGAGAACACTGAAGCTTTCTTT
TRBV7-9	NA	NA	TRBJ2-2	CASSLTGELFF	TGTGCCAGCAGCTTAACCGGGGAGCTGTTTTTT
TRBV30	few	TRBD1	TRBJ2-7	CAFSQGNEQYF	TGTGCCTTCTCACAGGGGAACGAGCAGTACTTC
TRBV5-1	NA	NA	TRBJ2-3	CASSLGRADTQYF	TGCGCCAGCAGCTTAGGCAGGGCAGATACGCAGTATTTT
TRBV6-5	NA	NA	TRBJ1-2	CASSYSNGYGYTF	TGTGCCAGCAGTTACTCGAACGGATATGGCTACACCTTC
TRBV4-2	NA	NA	TRBJ1-3	CASSQEEQGDAYTIYF	TGTGCCAGCAGCCAAGAAGAGCAGGGAGACGCGTACACCATATATTTT
TRBV27	few	NA	TRBJ2-7	CASSLIGDRAKQYF	TGTGCCAGCAGTTTGATCGGAGACAGAGCGAAGCAGTACTTC
TRBV9	NA	NA	TRBJ2-2	CASSVEGNTGELFF	TGTGCCAGCAGCGTAGAGGGGAACACCGGGGAGCTGTTTTTT